The rows below give T cell receptor beta chains drawn from one sample of a study of blood T cell repertoires in COVID-19. Repertoires were generated with immunoSEQ multiplex PCR, while TCRdb's copy carries only in-frame clones and drops some. The data show 490,000 or so clones, approximately 91% seen once. The sample was PBMCs or T cells enriched from blood (not recorded which). All receptors come from a woman aged 55-75 years who had recovered from COVID-19. Each CDR3 is given with its conserved first and last residue. D genes are given only for firm matches. Rows give clone size only sometimes, using once, few, many, or a class for an expanded clone.

>.|TRBD1|16|TRBJ1-5|TRBV5-6
CASSSSGTGVGQPQHF
TGTGCCAGCAGCTCTTCCGGGACAGGGGTTGGTCAGCCCCAGCATTTT
>.|TRBD1|17|TRBJ1-3|TRBV5-4
CASSRGDRGPSGNTIYF
TGTGCCAGCAGCCGTGGCGACAGGGGCCCCTCTGGAAACACCATATATTTT
>.|.|16|TRBJ1-5|TRBV7-9
CASSLGLGEGNQPQHF
TGTGCCAGCAGCTTAGGCTTGGGAGAGGGCAATCAGCCCCAGCATTTT
>once|TRBD2|17|TRBJ2-1|TRBV11-3
CASPGLAGDSSYNEQFF
TGTGCCAGCCCGGGACTAGCGGGTGACAGCTCCTACAATGAGCAGTTCTTC
>.|TRBD1|13|TRBJ2-7|TRBV2
CASGRGQGSEQYF
TGTGCCAGCGGTAGGGGACAGGGATCCGAGCAGTACTTC
>.|TRBD1|14|TRBJ1-6|TRBV6-4
CARDPGQGNSPLHF
TGTGCCAGAGACCCGGGACAGGGTAATTCACCCCTCCACTTT
>.|.|16|TRBJ2-4|TRBV4-1
CASSPSLTGGENIQYF
TGCGCCAGCAGCCCTTCATTAACAGGGGGGGAAAACATTCAGTACTTC
>.|TRBD1|16|TRBJ2-1|TRBV27
CASRVQQGAPYNEQFF
TGTGCCAGCAGAGTCCAACAGGGGGCCCCCTACAATGAGCAGTTCTTC
>.|TRBD1|15|TRBJ2-1|TRBV13
CASSSRGLPYNEQFF
TGTGCCAGCAGCTCCAGGGGGCTCCCCTACAATGAGCAGTTCTTC
>.|.|15|TRBJ2-1|TRBV10-2
CASSELRDIYNEQFF
TGCGCCAGCAGTGAGCTCCGGGACATATACAATGAGCAGTTCTTC
>.|.|14|TRBJ1-4|TRBV5-1
CASSPDSPNEKLFF
TGCGCCAGCAGCCCAGACAGTCCTAATGAAAAACTGTTTTTT
>.|.|13|TRBJ2-3|TRBV29-1
CSVVAGSDERQYF
TGCAGCGTTGTGGCAGGGTCGGACGAGAGGCAGTATTTT
>.|.|14|TRBJ1-1|TRBV2
CASSVGGGGTEAFF
TGTGCCAGCAGTGTAGGGGGAGGGGGCACTGAAGCTTTCTTT
>.|.|14|TRBJ1-5|TRBV10-2
CASSGPAGNQPQHF
TGCGCCAGCAGTGGACCGGCAGGTAATCAGCCCCAGCATTTT
>.|TRBD2|17|TRBJ2-3|TRBV9
CASSPGLAGTSTDTQYF
TGTGCCAGCAGCCCGGGACTAGCGGGGACCAGCACAGATACGCAGTATTTT
>.|TRBD1|17|TRBJ1-3|TRBV28
CASSLPQQGAQGNTIYF
TGTGCCAGCAGTTTACCCCAGCAGGGGGCGCAGGGAAACACCATATATTTT
>.|.|14|TRBJ1-2|TRBV5-1
CASSLGSGIYGYTF
TGCGCCAGCAGCTTGGGGTCAGGGATCTATGGCTACACCTTC
>.|.|16|TRBJ1-3|TRBV7-9
CASSSEEFWAGNTIYF
TGTGCCAGCAGTTCAGAGGAGTTTTGGGCTGGAAACACCATATATTTT
>.|.|14|TRBJ1-6|TRBV19
CASSTRLADSPLHF
TGTGCCAGTAGTACAAGACTCGCGGATTCACCCCTCCACTTT
>.|.|13|TRBJ1-4|TRBV10-3
CAINREKGEKLFF
TGTGCCATCAATAGGGAGAAGGGAGAAAAACTGTTTTTT
>.|TRBD2|15|TRBJ2-7|TRBV5-1
CASMPGLGDSYEQYF
TGCGCCAGCATGCCGGGACTAGGGGATTCTTACGAGCAGTACTTC
>.|TRBD2|19|TRBJ2-3|TRBV7-2
CASSNPGLVGGRGTDTQYF
TGTGCCAGCAGCAATCCTGGACTAGTTGGGGGGAGGGGCACAGATACGCAGTATTTT
>.|.|13|TRBJ2-2|TRBV10-3
CAISERDTGELFF
TGTGCCATCAGTGAACGGGATACCGGGGAGCTGTTTTTT
>.|TRBD1|15|TRBJ2-1|TRBV14
CASSQADRYFNEQFF
TGTGCCAGCAGCCAAGCGGACAGGTATTTCAATGAGCAGTTCTTC
>.|TRBD1|16|TRBJ1-2|TRBV4-1
CASSQTQTGGPYGYTF
TGCGCCAGCAGCCAAACCCAGACAGGGGGCCCCTATGGCTACACCTTC
>few|TRBD1|11|TRBJ1-2|TRBV12-3/TRBV12-4
CASSPTGVRTF
TGTGCCAGCAGTCCGACAGGGGTTAGGACCTTC
>.|.|15|TRBJ1-1|TRBV6-1
CASSELGGHFTEAFF
TGTGCCAGCAGTGAACTCGGGGGGCATTTCACTGAAGCTTTCTTT
>.|TRBD1|14|TRBJ2-7|TRBV7-2
CASSQTTGATGQYF
TGTGCCAGCAGCCAGACGACAGGGGCCACGGGGCAGTACTTC
>once|.|15|TRBJ1-4|TRBV11-2
CASSFRRASNEKLFF
TGTGCCAGCAGCTTTCGGAGGGCCTCTAATGAAAAACTGTTTTTT
>.|TRBD1|14|TRBJ2-5|TRBV7-2
CASSHTGVQETQYF
TGTGCCAGCAGCCACACAGGGGTCCAAGAGACCCAGTACTTC
>.|.|15|TRBJ2-1|TRBV10-1
CASSSRSFSYNEQFF
TGCGCCAGCAGTAGTAGATCCTTCTCCTACAATGAGCAGTTCTTC
>.|TRBD1|12|TRBJ1-2|TRBV6-5
CASSPDRGSYTF
TGTGCCAGCAGCCCGGACAGGGGGAGCTACACCTTC
>.|TRBD1|16|TRBJ1-2|TRBV6-5
CASSFRDSTTNYGYTF
TGTGCCAGCAGTTTCCGGGACAGTACAACTAACTATGGCTACACCTTC